This T cell receptor (beta chain) stems from a study of control samples from healthy donors and cancer patients. The CDR3 is 13 amino acids. Germline CDR1 and CDR2: LNHDA and SQIVND (reference sequence). The V gene lost 5 bases and the J gene lost 2 bases, with 9 bases spanning the gap. Produced via immunoSEQ multiplex PCR; TCRdb's table is partial and in-frame only. The repertoire holds around 130,000 clones, with under 95% as singletons. The rearrangement uses TRBV19 and TRBJ2-5, with D possibly matching TRBD1 (6 bases). Sequencing input: blood. The sequence derives from a man aged 18 to 29 in good health. This chain's CDR3 is CASSRRGQETQYF. The CDR3 coding sequence is TGTGCCAGTAGTCGAAGGGGGCAAGAGACCCAGTACTTC.